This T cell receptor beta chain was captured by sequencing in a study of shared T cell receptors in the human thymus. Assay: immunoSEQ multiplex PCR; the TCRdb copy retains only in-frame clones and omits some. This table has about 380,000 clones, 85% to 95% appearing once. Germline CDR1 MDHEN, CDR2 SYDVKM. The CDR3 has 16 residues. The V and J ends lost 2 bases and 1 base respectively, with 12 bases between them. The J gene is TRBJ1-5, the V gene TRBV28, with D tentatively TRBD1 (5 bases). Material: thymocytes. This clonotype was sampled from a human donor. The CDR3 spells CASSLRGRGSNQPQHF. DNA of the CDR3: TGTGCCAGCAGTTTAAGGGGAAGGGGAAGCAATCAGCCCCAGCATTTT.